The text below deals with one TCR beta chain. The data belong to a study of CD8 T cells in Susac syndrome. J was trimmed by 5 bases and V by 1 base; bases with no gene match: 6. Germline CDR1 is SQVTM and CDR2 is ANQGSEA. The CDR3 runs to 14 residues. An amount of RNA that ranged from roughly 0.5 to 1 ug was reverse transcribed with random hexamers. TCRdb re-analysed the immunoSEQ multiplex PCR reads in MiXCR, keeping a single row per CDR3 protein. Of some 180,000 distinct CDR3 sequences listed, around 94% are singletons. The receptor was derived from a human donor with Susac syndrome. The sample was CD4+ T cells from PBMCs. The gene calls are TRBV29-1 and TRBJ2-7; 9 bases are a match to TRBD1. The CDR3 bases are TGCAGCGTTGAAGTAGGGACAGGGCTCAACGAGCAGTACTTC. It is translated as CSVEVGTGLNEQYF.